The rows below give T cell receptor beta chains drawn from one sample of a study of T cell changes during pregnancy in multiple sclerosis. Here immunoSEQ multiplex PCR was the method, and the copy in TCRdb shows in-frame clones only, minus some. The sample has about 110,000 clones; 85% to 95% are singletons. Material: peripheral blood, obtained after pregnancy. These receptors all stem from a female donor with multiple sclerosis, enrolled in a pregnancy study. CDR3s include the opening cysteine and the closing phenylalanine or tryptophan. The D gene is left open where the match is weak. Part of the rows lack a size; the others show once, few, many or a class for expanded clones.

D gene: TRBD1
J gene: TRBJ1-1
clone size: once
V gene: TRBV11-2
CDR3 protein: CASSQRDRPPIEAFF
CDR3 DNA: TGTGCCAGCAGCCAACGGGACAGGCCCCCTATTGAAGCTTTCTTT

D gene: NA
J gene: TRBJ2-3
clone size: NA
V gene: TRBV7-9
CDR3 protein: CASSSRVITDTQYF
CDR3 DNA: TGTGCCAGCAGCTCCAGGGTTATCACAGATACGCAGTATTTT

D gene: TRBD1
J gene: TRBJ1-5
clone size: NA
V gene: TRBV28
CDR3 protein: CASNNPGQGGQPQHF
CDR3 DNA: TGTGCCAGCAATAACCCCGGACAGGGGGGACAGCCCCAGCATTTT

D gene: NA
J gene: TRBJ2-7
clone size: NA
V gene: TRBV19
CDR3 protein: CASSIGGEQYF
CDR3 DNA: TGTGCCAGTAGTATTGGGGGGGAGCAGTACTTC

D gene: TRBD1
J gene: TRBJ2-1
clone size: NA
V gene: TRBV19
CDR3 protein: CASSPSDRVHNEQFF
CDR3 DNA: TGTGCCAGTAGTCCATCCGACAGGGTCCATAATGAGCAGTTCTTC

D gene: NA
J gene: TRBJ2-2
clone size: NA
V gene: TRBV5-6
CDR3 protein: CASSWAAGTSFTGELFF
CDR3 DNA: TGTGCCAGCAGCTGGGCCGCGGGAACTAGCTTCACCGGGGAGCTGTTTTTT

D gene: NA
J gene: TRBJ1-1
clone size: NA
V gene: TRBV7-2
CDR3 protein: CASSLVGTPGTEAFF
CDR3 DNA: TGTGCCAGCAGCTTAGTGGGGACACCCGGGACAGAAGCTTTCTTT

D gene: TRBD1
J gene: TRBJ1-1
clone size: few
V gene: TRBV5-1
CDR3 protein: CASSFSAGGTEAFF
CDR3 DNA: TGCGCCAGCAGCTTTAGTGCAGGGGGCACTGAAGCTTTCTTT

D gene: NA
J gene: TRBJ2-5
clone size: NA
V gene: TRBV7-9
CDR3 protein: CASSWGDAAGTYQETQYF
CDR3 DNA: TGTGCCAGCAGTTGGGGGGATGCAGCTGGGACCTACCAAGAGACCCAGTACTTC

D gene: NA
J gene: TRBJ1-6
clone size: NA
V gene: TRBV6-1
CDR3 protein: CASRRQNNSPLHF
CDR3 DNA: TGTGCCAGCAGACGACAGAATAATTCACCCCTCCACTTT

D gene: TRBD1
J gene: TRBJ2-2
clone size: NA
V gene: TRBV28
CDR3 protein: CASSSYRDRGVTGELFF
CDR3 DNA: TGTGCCAGCAGTTCGTACCGGGACAGGGGGGTCACCGGGGAGCTGTTTTTT

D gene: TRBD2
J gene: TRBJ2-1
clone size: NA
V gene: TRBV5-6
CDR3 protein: CASSNGLAGAYNEQFF
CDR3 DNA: TGTGCCAGCAGCAACGGACTAGCGGGGGCGTACAATGAGCAGTTCTTC

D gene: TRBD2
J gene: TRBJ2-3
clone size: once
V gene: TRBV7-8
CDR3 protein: CASSLGPAGGPDTQYF
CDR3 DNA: TGTGCCAGCAGCTTAGGCCCAGCGGGGGGGCCAGATACGCAGTATTTT

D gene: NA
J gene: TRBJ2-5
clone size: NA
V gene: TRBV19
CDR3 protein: CASSRLASGETQYF
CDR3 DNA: TGTGCCAGTAGCCGGCTAGCCTCGGGAGAGACCCAGTACTTC

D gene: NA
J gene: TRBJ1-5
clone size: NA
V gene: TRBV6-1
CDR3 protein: CASGGAANQPQHF
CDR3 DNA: TGTGCCAGCGGGGGGGCAGCTAATCAGCCCCAGCATTTT

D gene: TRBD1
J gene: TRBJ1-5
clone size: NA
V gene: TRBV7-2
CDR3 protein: CASSLGGTGRYQPQHF
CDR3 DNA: TGTGCCAGCAGCTTAGGAGGGACAGGGCGATATCAGCCCCAGCATTTT

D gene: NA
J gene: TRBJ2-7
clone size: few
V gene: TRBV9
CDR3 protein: CASSPRETVRLYEQYF
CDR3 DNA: TGTGCCAGCAGCCCAAGAGAAACGGTCCGTCTCTACGAGCAGTACTTC

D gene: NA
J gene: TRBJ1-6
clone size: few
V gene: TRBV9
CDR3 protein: CASSVEGAGLHF
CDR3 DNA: TGTGCCAGCAGCGTAGAAGGGGCAGGGCTCCACTTT

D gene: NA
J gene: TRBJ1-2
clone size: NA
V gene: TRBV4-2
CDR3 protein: CASSQPTGLLYGYTF
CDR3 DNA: TGTGCCAGCAGCCAACCCACGGGACTCCTATATGGCTACACCTTC

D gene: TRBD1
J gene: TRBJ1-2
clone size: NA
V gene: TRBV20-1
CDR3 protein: CSALTGNGYTF
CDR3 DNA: TGCAGTGCTTTGACAGGGAACGGCTACACCTTC

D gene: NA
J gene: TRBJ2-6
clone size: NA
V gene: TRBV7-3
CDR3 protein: CASSLTHAGAGANVLTF
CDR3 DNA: TGTGCCAGCAGCTTAACCCATGCAGGGGCTGGGGCCAACGTCCTGACTTTC

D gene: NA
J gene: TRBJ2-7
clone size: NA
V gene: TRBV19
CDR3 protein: CASSLRRGTYEQYF
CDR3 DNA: TGTGCCAGTAGTCTCCGACGGGGTACCTACGAGCAGTACTTC

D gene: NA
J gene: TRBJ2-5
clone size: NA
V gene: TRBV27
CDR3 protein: CASTTLETQYF
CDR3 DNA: TGTGCCAGCACTACGCTGGAGACCCAGTACTTC

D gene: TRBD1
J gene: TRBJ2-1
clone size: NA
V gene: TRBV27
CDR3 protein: CASSLTGGLGNEQFF
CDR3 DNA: TGTGCCAGCAGCCTTACAGGGGGCCTGGGCAATGAGCAGTTCTTC

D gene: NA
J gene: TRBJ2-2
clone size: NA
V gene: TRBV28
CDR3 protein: CASSSNTGELFF
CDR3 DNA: TGTGCCAGCAGCTCTAACACCGGGGAGCTGTTTTTT